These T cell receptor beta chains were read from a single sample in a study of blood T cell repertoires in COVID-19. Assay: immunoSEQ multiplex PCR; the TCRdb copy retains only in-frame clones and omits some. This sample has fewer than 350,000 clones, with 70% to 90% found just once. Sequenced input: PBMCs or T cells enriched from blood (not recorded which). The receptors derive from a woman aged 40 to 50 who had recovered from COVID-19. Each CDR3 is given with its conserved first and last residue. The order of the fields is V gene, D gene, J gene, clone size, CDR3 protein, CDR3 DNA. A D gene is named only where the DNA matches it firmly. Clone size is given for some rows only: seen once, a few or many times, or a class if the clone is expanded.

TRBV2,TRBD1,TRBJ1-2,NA,CASMKAKGASYGYTF,TGTGCCAGCATGAAGGCGAAGGGGGCCTCCTATGGCTACACCTTC
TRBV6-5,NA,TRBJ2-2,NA,CASSPKTITGELFF,TGTGCCAGCAGTCCTAAAACTATCACCGGGGAGCTGTTTTTT
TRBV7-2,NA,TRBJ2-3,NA,CASSRDWGSTDTQYF,TGTGCCAGCAGCCGGGATTGGGGTTCCACAGATACGCAGTATTTT
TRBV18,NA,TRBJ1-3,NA,CASSPSGGLGNTIYF,TGTGCCAGCTCACCATCGGGGGGCTTAGGAAACACCATATATTTT
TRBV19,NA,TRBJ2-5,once,CASSMSPYQETQYF,TGTGCCAGTAGTATGTCCCCCTACCAAGAGACCCAGTACTTC
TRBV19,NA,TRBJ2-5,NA,CASSAGGEWVGQYF,TGTGCCAGTAGTGCCGGGGGTGAATGGGTGGGCCAGTACTTC
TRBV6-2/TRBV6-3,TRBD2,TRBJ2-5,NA,CASSLSGTETQYF,TGTGCCAGCAGTTTAAGCGGGACGGAGACCCAGTACTTC
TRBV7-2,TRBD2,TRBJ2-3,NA,CASSLERLAGGPIDTQYF,TGTGCCAGCAGCTTAGAGCGCCTAGCGGGAGGGCCGATAGATACGCAGTATTTT
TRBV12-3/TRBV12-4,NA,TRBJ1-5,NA,CASGRVLDQPQHF,TGTGCCAGCGGCAGGGTATTGGATCAGCCCCAGCATTTT
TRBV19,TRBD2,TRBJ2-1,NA,CASSMGSGRTGPIGEQFF,TGTGCCAGTAGTATGGGTAGCGGGAGGACAGGCCCCATCGGTGAGCAGTTCTTC
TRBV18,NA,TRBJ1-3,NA,CASSPDSTKFAIYF,TGTGCCAGCTCACCGGACAGTACGAAGTTCGCCATATATTTT
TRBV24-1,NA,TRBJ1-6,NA,CATRPRGGSSYNSPLHF,TGTGCCACCAGGCCCCGGGGGGGAAGCTCCTATAATTCACCCCTCCACTTT
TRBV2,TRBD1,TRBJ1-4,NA,CASRAGQADKKLFF,TGTGCCAGCAGGGCGGGACAGGCAGACAAAAAACTGTTTTTT
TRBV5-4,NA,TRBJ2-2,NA,CASSQGQTRGTGELFF,TGTGCCAGCAGCCAGGGACAAACGCGAGGCACCGGGGAGCTGTTTTTT
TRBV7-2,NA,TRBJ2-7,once,CASRVPAGSYEQYF,TGTGCCAGCAGAGTTCCAGCGGGCTCCTACGAGCAGTACTTC
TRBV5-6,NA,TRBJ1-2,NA,CASSALNRDYGYTF,TGTGCCAGCAGCGCCCTCAACAGGGACTATGGCTACACCTTC
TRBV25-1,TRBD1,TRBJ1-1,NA,CASRAGQGTTPTEAFF,TGTGCCAGCAGGGCGGGACAGGGGACAACCCCCACTGAAGCTTTCTTT
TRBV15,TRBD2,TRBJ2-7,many,CATTKTSGSYEQYF,TGTGCCACCACCAAGACTAGCGGGAGCTACGAGCAGTACTTC
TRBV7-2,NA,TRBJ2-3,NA,CASSPTRDTQYF,TGTGCCAGCAGCCCGACTAGGGATACGCAGTATTTT
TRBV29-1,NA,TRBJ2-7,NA,CSAAASDPYEQYF,TGCAGCGCTGCCGCTAGCGACCCCTACGAGCAGTACTTC
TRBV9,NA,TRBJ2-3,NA,CASSVASTPSTDTQYF,TGTGCCAGCAGCGTAGCTTCAACTCCTAGCACAGATACGCAGTATTTT
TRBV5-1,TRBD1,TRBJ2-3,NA,CASSLGTGTDTQYF,TGCGCCAGCAGCCTCGGGACAGGTACAGATACGCAGTATTTT
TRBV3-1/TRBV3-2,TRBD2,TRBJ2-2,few,CASSQDPLLAGVTGELFF,TGTGCCAGCAGCCAAGATCCCCTCCTAGCGGGAGTAACCGGGGAGCTGTTTTTT
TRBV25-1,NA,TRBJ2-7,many,CASRRGYEQYF,TGTGCCAGCAGAAGAGGCTACGAGCAGTACTTC
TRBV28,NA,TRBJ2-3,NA,CASSLTTGGDTQYF,TGTGCCAGCAGTTTAACTACAGGTGGGGATACGCAGTATTTT
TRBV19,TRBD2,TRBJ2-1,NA,CASSALGGLGSDEQFF,TGTGCCAGTAGTGCTTTGGGGGGACTAGGTTCCGATGAGCAGTTCTTC
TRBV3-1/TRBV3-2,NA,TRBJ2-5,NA,CASSQDGTDQETQYF,TGTGCCAGCAGCCAAGATGGAACAGACCAAGAGACCCAGTACTTC
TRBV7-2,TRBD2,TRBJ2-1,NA,CASSLGLAGYNEQFF,TGTGCCAGCAGCTTAGGCCTAGCGGGGTACAATGAGCAGTTCTTC
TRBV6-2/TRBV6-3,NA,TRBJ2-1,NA,CASSLRGAASSYNEQFF,TGTGCCAGCAGTCTCCGGGGGGCGGCAAGCTCCTACAATGAGCAGTTCTTC
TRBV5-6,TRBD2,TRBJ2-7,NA,CASSPASGSFNEQYF,TGTGCCAGCAGCCCTGCTAGCGGGAGTTTCAACGAGCAGTACTTC
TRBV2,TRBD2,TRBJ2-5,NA,CASSTLAVERETQYF,TGTGCCAGCAGTACACTAGCGGTCGAACGGGAGACCCAGTACTTC
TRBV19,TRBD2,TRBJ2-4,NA,CASSIVAGGRNIQYF,TGTGCCAGTAGTATAGTGGCGGGAGGAAGGAACATTCAGTACTTC
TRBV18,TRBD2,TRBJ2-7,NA,CASSPLPFGSGGEQYF,TGTGCCAGCTCACCTTTACCGTTCGGTAGCGGGGGTGAGCAGTACTTC
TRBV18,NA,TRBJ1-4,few,CASSPGEEKLFF,TGTGCCAGCTCCCCAGGAGAAGAAAAACTGTTTTTT
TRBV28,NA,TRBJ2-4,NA,CASSLSSGRDIQYF,TGTGCCAGCAGTTTAAGTAGCGGTAGGGACATTCAGTACTTC
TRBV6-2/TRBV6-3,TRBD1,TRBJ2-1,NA,CASSSPSTGVRDEQFF,TGTGCCAGCAGCTCACCCTCGACAGGGGTCAGGGATGAGCAGTTCTTC
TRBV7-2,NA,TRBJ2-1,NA,CASSPSSMYEQFF,TGTGCCAGCAGCCCCTCCTCTATGTATGAGCAGTTCTTC
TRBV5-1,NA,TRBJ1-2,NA,CASSFQGQSYGYTF,TGCGCCAGCAGCTTTCAGGGGCAGAGTTATGGCTACACCTTC
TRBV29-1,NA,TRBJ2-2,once,CSVGQSWGELFF,TGCAGCGTTGGACAGTCTTGGGGGGAGCTGTTTTTT
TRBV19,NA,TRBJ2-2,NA,CASSIAGPSGELFF,TGTGCCAGTAGTATAGCTGGCCCCAGCGGGGAGCTGTTTTTT
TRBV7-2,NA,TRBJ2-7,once,CASSLVYDSEQYF,TGTGCCAGCAGCTTAGTGTATGACAGCGAGCAGTACTTC
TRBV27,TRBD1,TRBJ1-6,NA,CASSFGQGARSPLHF,TGTGCCAGCAGTTTCGGGCAGGGGGCGAGATCACCCCTCCACTTT
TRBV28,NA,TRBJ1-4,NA,CASSKGTPPKDEKLFF,TGTGCCAGCAGCAAAGGGACACCACCTAAGGATGAAAAACTGTTTTTT
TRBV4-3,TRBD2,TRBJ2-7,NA,CASSLAGGGYEQYF,TGCGCCAGCAGCCTCGCAGGCGGGGGCTACGAGCAGTACTTC
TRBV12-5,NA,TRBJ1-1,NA,CASGEPRAFF,TGTGCTAGTGGTGAGCCGAGGGCTTTCTTT
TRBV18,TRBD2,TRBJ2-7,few,CASSPTRLAGDLPYF,TGTGCCAGCTCACCAACACGACTAGCGGGAGATCTTCCGTACTTC
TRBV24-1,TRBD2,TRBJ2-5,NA,CATSAGGRSQYF,TGTGCCACCAGTGCGGGCGGGAGATCCCAGTACTTC
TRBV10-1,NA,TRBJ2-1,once,CASSVGGVNNEQFF,TGCGCCAGCAGTGTAGGCGGGGTTAACAATGAGCAGTTCTTC
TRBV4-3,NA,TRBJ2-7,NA,CASSQGSPRMDYEQYF,TGCGCCAGCAGCCAAGGTAGTCCCAGGATGGACTACGAGCAGTACTTC
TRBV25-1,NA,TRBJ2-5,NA,CASSDGGATETQYF,TGTGCCAGCAGTGATGGGGGCGCCACAGAGACCCAGTACTTC
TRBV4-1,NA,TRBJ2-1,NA,CASSLGTGSYEQFF,TGCGCCAGCAGCCTCGGGACTGGCTCGTATGAGCAGTTCTTC
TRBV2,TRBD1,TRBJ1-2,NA,CASSAPGQGSYGYTF,TGTGCCAGCAGTGCACCGGGACAGGGGTCCTATGGCTACACCTTC
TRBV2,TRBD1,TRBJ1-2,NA,CASGRDSLYGYTF,TGTGCCAGCGGTCGGGACAGCCTCTATGGCTACACCTTC
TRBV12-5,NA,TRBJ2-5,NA,CASGFSGETQYF,TGTGCTAGTGGTTTCTCGGGAGAGACCCAGTACTTC